This T cell receptor beta chain was sequenced for a study of CXCR3-negative and CXCR3-positive naive CD8 T cells. Study summary: Across all libraries, TRB reads numbered about 135 million, with about 1.5 +/- 0.3 million in each library.

UMI-labeled 5' RACE yielded the TRB cDNA libraries. TCRdb re-called the 5' RACE reads and catalogs CDR3 proteins one per entry, DNA excluded. The ten most abundant clones cover about 0.61% of a sample with roughly 120,000 distinct CDR3 sequences. Note on this clonotype: The antigen remains undetermined.

Study-wide findings and caveats: Naive cells that were CXCR3-positive had more hydrophobic TRB CDR3s (compared with CXCR3-negative naive cells). Memory CD8+ T cell repertoires were far less diverse than both naive subsets.

The CDR3 loop spans 11 amino acids. Germline values: CDR1 SQVTM, CDR2 ANQGSEA. Naive CD8+ T cells displayed a CD45RO-CCR7+CD27+CD95- phenotype. This TCR was recovered from a human donor in good health. Some clones in this sample may be carry-over from other donors' samples. This chain uses TRBV29-1 with TRBJ1-2; TCRdb gives TRBD1 as the D gene, but with no DNA this cannot be confirmed. The sequencing sample was made of naive CXCR3+ CD8+ T cells from blood. Specified subset: CD45RO-CCR7+CD27+CD95- naive CD8+ T cells expressing CXCR3 (TNR3+). CDR3 region: CSVRDSYGYTF.